This TCR beta chain was captured by sequencing in a study of shared clonotypes between healthy human individuals (dated by TCRdb to 2020 to 2021). In the study overall: Two women and a few men aged 18 to 49 years were included in the cohort. Different laboratories and diverse techniques were used to prepare libraries and sequence TCR repertoires, to increase sequencing depth and limit assay-specific biases. Blood TCR repertoires of roughly 5 healthy adults were deeply sequenced to estimate repertoire size and the extent of clonotype sharing between individuals. Per donor, leukapheresis produced somewhere between about 0.9 and 9.5 billion PBMCs. For each donor, CD4 naive and CD4 memory were each given three plates, CD8 naive was given two plates, and CD8 memory was given one plate.

The donors were healthy, HIV-negative adults who had no recently reported acute infections or vaccinations. Every donor was a Caucasian adult living in Nashville, Tennessee, USA. CD4+ T cells were enriched by magnetic negative selection, after which naive cells were positively selected on CD45RA and the negative fraction was taken as the memory subset. Blood was obtained by leukapheresis, after which PBMCs were separated by Ficoll-Histopaque density gradient centrifugation and cryopreserved in liquid nitrogen vapor phase. Purity and quantity of every magnetically sorted T cell population were checked by analytical flow cytometry. From each sorted fraction, genomic DNA was isolated and quantified by UV absorbance on a Nanodrop 2000c. V is trimmed back by 9 bases and J by 2 bases, and the junction contains 11 bases that no gene match accounts for. From its cysteine to its phenylalanine, the CDR3 spans 15 amino acids. Just the 45-base CDR3 DNA is kept, in frame starting at base 1. Via the germline V gene, CDR1 is SNHLY and CDR2 FYNNEI.

A remark on this clone: Its antigen is not yet known. No base quality values were provided; no much bigger clone lies one nucleotide off.

Using the deep immunoSEQ assay, multiplex PCR amplified TCR CDR3 regions from genomic DNA. Extracted genomic DNA from each cell subset was spread evenly across all wells of several immunoSEQ 96-well plates, with each plate serving as a replicate. For sorted subsets, approximately 210 ng of genomic DNA, equivalent to some 30,000 T cell genomes, went into each replicate PCR. The purified libraries were quantified using a Qubit 3.0 fluorometer, sized with a Bioanalyzer 2100, and then quantified again using the KAPA Library Quantification kit. Every immunoSEQ 96-well plate was sequenced on a separate single-read 150-cycle Illumina NextSeq 550 flow cell. The source study handled its data this way. Because the immunoSEQ output included only junctional sequences and no quality scores, the filtering could not be the same as the filtering used for full-length reads. Sequences were annotated with PyIR, a Python wrapper for IgBLAST v1.9, and V/J genes and CDR3 were assigned using IMGT germline references. Reads were removed for weak V/J assignments (E-value above 1e-6), missing CDR3, stop codons, out-of-frame junctions, or ambiguous translated residues. V3J clonotypes were defined as sequences sharing an identical inferred V gene, J gene, and CDR3 amino acid sequence. The percentage overlap between two repertoires was calculated by dividing the number of shared unique clonotypes by the size of the smaller repertoire. RTK rarefaction, the Chao1 estimator, and Recon v2.1 estimates of unobserved clonotypes were used to assess repertoire richness. For all TCRbeta clonotypes obtained by the gDNA method from a handful of donors, generation probabilities were computed with OLGA. Entries here come from immuneACCESS through TCRdb and include only in-frame sequences with V and J called. Some clones fail to appear in such tables; in the studies checked, an unresolved V gene covers under half of the shortfall, and the cause of the remainder is unknown. The DNA gave D and trimming, while V, J and clone size come from that table. The sample data list some 1,400,000 clones, and 96% of these were observed just once. The ten largest account for about 1% of the sample.

Paper-wide results and their limitations: Incomplete sequencing was indicated by rarefaction of sorted-subset datasets, despite the large sequencing depth. Based on pairwise subsampling, the degree of clonotype sharing among donors was expected to be affected by sequencing depth. Sampling was restricted to blood, and TCR repertoires in tissue are likely to differ from TCR repertoires in blood. Naive subsets generally had larger estimated clonotype richness than memory subsets did. Across a handful of donors, around 5% of naive CD4, roughly 3.8% of naive CD8, about 2% of memory CD4, and under 0.45% of memory CD8 clonotypes were shared. The genetic and exposure-history diversity represented was limited by the small number of donors. Compared with non-shared clonotypes, clonotypes shared by all four sorted-subset donors had higher generation probabilities.

This receptor chain uses TRBV2 and TRBJ2-5, and 8 bases in between align with TRBD2. The receptor's source is a man aged 30-40 years in good health. Material for sequencing was naive CD4+ T cells sorted from blood. The cell subset or site label on this specimen signifies: CD45RA+ positively selected. The CDR3 reads CASSERELSQETQYF. The nucleotides are TGTGCCAGTTCCGAGCGGGAGTTGAGTCAAGAGACCCAGTACTTC. Reference TRBV2 and TRBJ2-5 genes cover what lies past the CDR3, so the full variable domain is EPEVTQTPSHQVTQMGQEVILRCVPISNHLYFYWYRQILGQKVEFLVSFYNNEISEKSEIFDDQFSVERPDGSNFTLKIRSTKLEDSAMYFCASSERELSQETQYFGPGTRLLVL.